Below, 2 T cell receptor beta chains from the same sample are listed, as sequenced in a study of blood T cell repertoires in COVID-19. TCRdb's copy holds only in-frame clones and misses some; the assay was immunoSEQ multiplex PCR. The sample lists fewer than 35,000 clones, 90% occurring once. The sample was peripheral blood. Receptors were obtained from a man in his 60s with active COVID-19.

The chain carries TRBV9 and TRBJ2-5; D possibly corresponds to TRBD2 (7 bases). CDR3 length equals 14 residues. The germline gives CDR1 SGDLS, CDR2 YYNGEE. V was trimmed by 3 bases and J by 5 bases, leaving 14 bases between them. Here the CDR3 DNA reads TGTGCCAGCAGCGCGGGGGGCGGTTCGGAGACCCAGTACTTC. Amino acids: CASSAGGGSETQYF.

The chain recombines TRBV24-1 with TRBJ2-6; the D gene is possibly TRBD2 (5 bases). Trimming took off 3 bases at V and 0 bases at J, with 8 bases between the two ends. CDR3 size: 16 residues. Per the germline V gene, CDR1 is KGHDR and CDR2 is SFDVKD. CDR3: CATSDRRGSGANVLTF. Written as DNA, the CDR3 is TGTGCCACCAGTGATCGCCGGGGCTCTGGGGCCAACGTCCTGACTTTC.